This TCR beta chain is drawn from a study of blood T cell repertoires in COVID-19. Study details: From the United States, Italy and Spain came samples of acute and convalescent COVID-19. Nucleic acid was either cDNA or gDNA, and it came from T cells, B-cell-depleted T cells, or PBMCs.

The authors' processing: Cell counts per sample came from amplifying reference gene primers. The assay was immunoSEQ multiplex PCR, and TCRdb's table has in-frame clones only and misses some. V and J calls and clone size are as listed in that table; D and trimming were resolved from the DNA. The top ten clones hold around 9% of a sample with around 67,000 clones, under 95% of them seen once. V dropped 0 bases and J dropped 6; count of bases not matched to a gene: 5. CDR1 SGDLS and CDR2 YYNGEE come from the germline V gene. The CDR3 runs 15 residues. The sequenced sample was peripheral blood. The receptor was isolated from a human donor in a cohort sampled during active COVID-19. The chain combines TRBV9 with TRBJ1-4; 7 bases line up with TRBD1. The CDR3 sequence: CASSVEGGSYEKLFF. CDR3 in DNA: TGTGCCAGCAGCGTAGAAGGGGGCAGCTATGAAAAACTGTTTTTT.